These 10 T cell receptor beta chains originate from one sample sequenced in a study of blood T cells in healthy people across ages. Through a sample-barcoded 5' primer and a J-beta primer mix, a second PCR was run for roughly 6 to 11 cycles. TCRdb itself ran the 5' RACE reads through MiXCR, one entry per CDR3 protein. Of some 290,000 distinct CDR3 sequences listed, 25% to 30% are singletons. Sequenced input: blood. The receptors here all came from a woman in her 70s in good health.

This clonotype showed up just a few times. This chain uses TRBV2 with TRBJ1-6; D gene uncertain. V lost 4 bases, J lost 9 bases, and 4 bases lay in between. This CDR3 comprises 11 residues. From germline, CDR1 is SNHLY and CDR2 FYNNEI. CDR3 coding DNA: TGTGCCAGCAGTGTGGGTTCACCCCTCCACTTT. Its protein product is CASSVGSPLHF.

V gene TRBV7-9 combines with J gene TRBJ2-5, with 10 bases identical to TRBD2. This CDR3 has 14 residues. The V and J ends lost 5 bases and 5 bases, in that order; junction bases with no gene match: 5. Germline V gives CDR1 SEHNR, CDR2 FQNEAQ (reference sequence). The CDR3 is CASSTKREGETQYF. CDR3 DNA sequence: TGTGCCAGCAGCACGAAGCGGGAGGGGGAGACCCAGTACTTC. Looking up the rest from reference TRBV7-9 and TRBJ2-5 gives the full variable domain: DTGVSQNPRHKITKRGQNVTFRCDPISEHNRLYWYRQTLGQGPEFLTYFQNEAQLEKSRLLSDRFSAERPKGSFSTLEIQRTEQGDSAMYLCASSTKREGETQYFGPGTRLLVL.

This clonotype came up a few times. This chain connects TRBV20-1 to TRBJ2-3; 12 bases match TRBD2. Germline assignment: CDR1 DFQATT and CDR2 SNEGSKA (reference sequence). V was clipped by 5 bases and J by 6 bases; unmatched bases: 6. This CDR3 comprises 14 residues. CDR3 DNA: TGCAGTGCTGTACGGACTAGCGGGACCGATACGCAGTATTTT. Its protein is CSAVRTSGTDTQYF.

This clonotype was counted ten times or more. The chain recombines TRBV20-1 with TRBJ2-3, with 15 bases lining up with TRBD2. From germline, CDR1 is DFQATT and CDR2 SNEGSKA (reference sequence). This CDR3 is 16 amino acids long. The V segment lost 5 bases and the J segment 4 bases; nucleotides outside the gene matches: 7. The CDR3 spells CSAPRTSGRDADTQYF. For the CDR3, the DNA is TGCAGTGCTCCCCGGACTAGCGGGAGGGATGCAGATACGCAGTATTTT.

The genes are TRBV28 and TRBJ1-4; no clear D gene. CDR1 and CDR2 from the germline V gene are MDHEN and SYDVKM. The CDR3 totals 14 residues. The V end lost 5 bases, the J end lost 8 bases, and 15 bases lay between the germline ends. The CDR3 region is CASSDYIGGEKLFF. The DNA for the CDR3 is TGTGCCAGCAGTGACTACATCGGTGGCGAAAAACTGTTTTTT.

The gene calls are TRBV21-1 and TRBJ2-3; the D call of TRBD2 is as the table states it, not checked on the DNA. TRBV21-1 is termed a pseudogene. This CDR3 is built from 15 residues. The CDR3 DNA sequence: TGTGCCAGCAGCATCCCGTCGACCAGCGGGACAACGCAGTATTTT. Translating gives CASSIPSTSGTTQYF.

This clonotype was found a few times. This chain links TRBV6-2 or TRBV6-3 with TRBJ2-1, with D possibly being TRBD2 (5 bases). The V gene lost 0 bases and the J gene lost 9 bases, with 18 bases spanning the gap. Germline V lookup: CDR1 MNHEY, CDR2 SVGEGT. This CDR3 spans 16 amino acids. The CDR3 region is CASSYSGTRTWVEQFF. The CDR3 DNA reads TGTGCCAGCAGTTACTCGGGAACTAGAACATGGGTTGAGCAGTTCTTC.

In this sample, this clonotype turned up a few times. The chain is built from TRBV29-1 and TRBJ1-2; D possibly corresponds to TRBD1 (5 bases). Germline CDR1 is SQVTM and CDR2 is ANQGSEA. This CDR3 region has 13 residues. V lost 7 bases to trimming and J lost 2 bases, with 14 bases between them. The CDR3 DNA follows: TGCAGCGCCCTTTCGAGGGACAACTATGGCTACACCTTC. This sequence encodes CSALSRDNYGYTF. Full variable domain (missing parts from reference TRBV29-1 and TRBJ1-2): SAVISQKPSRDICQRGTSLTIQCQVDSQVTMMFWYRQQPGQSLTLIATANQGSEATYESGFVIDKFPISRPNLTFSTLTVSNMSPEDSSIYLCSALSRDNYGYTFGSGTRLTVV.

V usage is TRBV20-1 and J usage is TRBJ1-1; no definite D call. CDR3 length: 16 amino acids. V dropped 5 bases and J dropped 0 bases, with 19 bases sitting between them. The V gene's germline CDR1 is DFQATT and CDR2 SNEGSKA (reference sequence). The CDR3 loop reads CSALPILTAMNTEAFF. The CDR3 nucleotides read TGCAGTGCTCTACCCATATTGACCGCAATGAACACTGAAGCTTTCTTT.

This clonotype has just a few counts. This chain connects TRBV20-1 to TRBJ2-5, with 7 positions matching TRBD1. Germline V CDR1 and CDR2: DFQATT, SNEGSKA (reference sequence). V lost 6 bases to trimming and J lost 1 base; unmatched junction nucleotides: 8. The CDR3 contains 14 residues. CDR3 sequence: CSALGQRIQETQYF. The CDR3 bases are TGCAGTGCATTGGGACAGAGAATCCAAGAGACCCAGTACTTC.